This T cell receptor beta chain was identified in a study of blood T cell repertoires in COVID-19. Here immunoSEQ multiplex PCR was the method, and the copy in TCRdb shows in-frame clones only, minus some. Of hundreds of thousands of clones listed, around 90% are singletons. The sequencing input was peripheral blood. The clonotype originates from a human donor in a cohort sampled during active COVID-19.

CDR3 bases: TGTGCCACCAGTGACCGACAGGCCCATGTCTACGAGCAGTACTTC. This gives the protein CATSDRQAHVYEQYF. This chain connects TRBV24-1 to TRBJ2-7; D is perhaps TRBD1 (6 bases). This CDR3 is built from 15 residues. Looked up from germline, CDR1 is KGHDR and CDR2 is SFDVKD. V lost 4 bases, J lost 3 bases, and 15 bases lay in between.